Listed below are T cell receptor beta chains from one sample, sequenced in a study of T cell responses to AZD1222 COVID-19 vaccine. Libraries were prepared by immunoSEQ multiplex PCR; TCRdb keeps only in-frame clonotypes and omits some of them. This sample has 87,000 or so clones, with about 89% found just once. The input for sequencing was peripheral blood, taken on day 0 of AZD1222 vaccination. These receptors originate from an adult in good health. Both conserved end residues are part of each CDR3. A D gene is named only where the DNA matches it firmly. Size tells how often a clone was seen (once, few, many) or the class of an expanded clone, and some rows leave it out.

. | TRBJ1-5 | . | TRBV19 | CASSLQAGGNQPQHF | TGTGCCAGTAGTCTACAGGCGGGGGGCAATCAGCCCCAGCATTTT
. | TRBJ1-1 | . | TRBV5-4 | CASSLYRVDTEAFF | TGTGCCAGCAGCTTGTACAGAGTGGACACTGAAGCTTTCTTT
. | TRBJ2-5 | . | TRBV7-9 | CASSVAGETQYF | TGTGCCAGCAGCGTAGCTGGAGAGACCCAGTACTTC
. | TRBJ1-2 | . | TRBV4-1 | CASSQALVANYGYTF | TGCGCCAGCAGCCAAGCGTTGGTAGCTAACTATGGCTACACCTTC
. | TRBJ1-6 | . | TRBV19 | CASSGLGGADHNSPLHF | TGTGCCAGTAGCGGATTGGGAGGGGCCGACCATAATTCACCCCTCCACTTT
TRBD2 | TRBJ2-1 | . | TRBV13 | CASSLGLAGGRNEQFF | TGTGCCAGCAGCTTAGGACTAGCGGGGGGACGCAATGAGCAGTTCTTC
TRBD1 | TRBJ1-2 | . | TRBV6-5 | CASSSGAGGNYGYTF | TGTGCCAGCAGTTCAGGTGCAGGGGGCAACTATGGCTACACCTTC
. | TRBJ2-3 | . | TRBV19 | CASSVGDTQYF | TGTGCCAGTAGTGTTGGAGATACGCAGTATTTT
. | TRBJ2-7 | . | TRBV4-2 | CASSPDGGPSYEQYF | TGTGCCAGCAGCCCGGACGGGGGGCCGTCCTACGAGCAGTACTTC
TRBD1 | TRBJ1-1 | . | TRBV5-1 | CASSDGQGFVGLGTEAFF | TGCGCCAGCAGCGACGGACAGGGGTTTGTAGGGTTGGGCACTGAAGCTTTCTTT
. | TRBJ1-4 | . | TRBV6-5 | CASSYEGTRKKLFF | TGTGCCAGCAGTTACGAGGGGACCCGTAAAAAACTGTTTTTT
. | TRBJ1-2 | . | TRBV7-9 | CASSRPGLNYGYTF | TGTGCCAGCAGCCGGCCGGGTTTGAACTATGGCTACACCTTC
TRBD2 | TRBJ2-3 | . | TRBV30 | CARSGTRGVHTQYF | TGTGCCCGCTCCGGGACTAGGGGCGTCCATACGCAGTATTTT
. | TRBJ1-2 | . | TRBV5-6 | CASSRRDLYPDGYTF | TGTGCCAGCAGCAGACGGGACCTATACCCGGACGGCTACACCTTC
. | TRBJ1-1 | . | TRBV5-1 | CASSLDKSNTEAFF | TGCGCCAGCAGCTTGGATAAGAGTAACACTGAAGCTTTCTTT
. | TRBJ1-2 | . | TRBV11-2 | CASSLDERSYGYTF | TGTGCCAGCAGCTTAGACGAACGTTCCTATGGCTACACCTTC
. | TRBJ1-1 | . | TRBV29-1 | CSVGDPMNTEAFF | TGCAGCGTAGGAGACCCTATGAACACTGAAGCTTTCTTT
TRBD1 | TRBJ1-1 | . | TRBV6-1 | CASSDWTGSIMNTEAFF | TGTGCCAGCAGTGATTGGACAGGGAGTATCATGAACACTGAAGCTTTCTTT
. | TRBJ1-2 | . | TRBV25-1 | CASSESLEGYTF | TGTGCCAGCAGTGAATCCCTTGAAGGCTACACCTTC
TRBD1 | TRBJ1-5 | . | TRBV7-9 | CASSPTGWPSNQPQHF | TGTGCCAGCAGCCCGACAGGGTGGCCTAGCAATCAGCCCCAGCATTTT
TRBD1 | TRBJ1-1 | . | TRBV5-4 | CASSPPGDRKGAFF | TGTGCCAGCAGCCCACCGGGGGACAGGAAGGGAGCTTTCTTT
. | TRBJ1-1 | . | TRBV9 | CASSVDPGRNTEAFF | TGTGCCAGCAGCGTAGATCCGGGGCGGAACACTGAAGCTTTCTTT
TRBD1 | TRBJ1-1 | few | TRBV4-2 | CATHQGVNTEAFF | TGTGCCACGCACCAGGGGGTGAACACTGAAGCTTTCTTT
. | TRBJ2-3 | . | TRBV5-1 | CASSLEAATDTQYF | TGCGCCAGCAGCTTGGAGGCTGCCACAGATACGCAGTATTTT
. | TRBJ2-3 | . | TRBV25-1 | CASSEWSSTDTQYF | TGTGCCAGCAGTGAATGGAGTAGCACAGATACGCAGTATTTT
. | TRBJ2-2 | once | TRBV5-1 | CASSPRGTNTGELFF | TGCGCCAGCAGCCCGAGAGGTACGAACACCGGGGAGCTGTTTTTT
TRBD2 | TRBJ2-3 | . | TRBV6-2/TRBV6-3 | CASSYSGLAGLRTDTQYF | TGTGCCAGCAGTTACTCCGGACTAGCGGGGCTCCGCACAGATACGCAGTATTTT
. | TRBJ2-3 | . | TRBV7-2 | CASSLGALTDTQYF | TGTGCCAGCAGCTTGGGGGCTCTCACAGATACGCAGTATTTT
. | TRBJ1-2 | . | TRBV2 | CASSDRLYGYTF | TGTGCCAGCAGTGACAGGCTCTATGGCTACACCTTC
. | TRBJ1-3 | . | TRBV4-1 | CASTLVWTAGNTIYF | TGCGCCAGCACCCTTGTCTGGACGGCTGGAAACACCATATATTTT
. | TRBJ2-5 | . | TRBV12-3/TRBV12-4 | CASRKSLGETQYF | TGTGCCAGCAGGAAGTCGTTGGGTGAGACCCAGTACTTC
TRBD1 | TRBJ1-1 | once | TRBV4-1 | CASSQDFTGGNRAFF | TGCGCCAGCAGCCAAGATTTTACAGGGGGGAACAGAGCTTTCTTT
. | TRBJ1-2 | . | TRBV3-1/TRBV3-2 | CASSQVRGRYTF | TGTGCCAGCAGCCAAGTAAGAGGGCGCTACACCTTC
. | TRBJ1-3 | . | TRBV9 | CASSARDTNSGNTIYF | TGTGCCAGCAGCGCCCGGGACACCAACTCTGGAAACACCATATATTTT
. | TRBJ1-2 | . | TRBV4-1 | CASSQDGELGF | TGCGCCAGCAGCCAAGATGGGGAGCTTGGGTTC
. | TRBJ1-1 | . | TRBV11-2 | CASTVGWNTEAFF | TGTGCCAGCACCGTAGGGTGGAACACTGAAGCTTTCTTT
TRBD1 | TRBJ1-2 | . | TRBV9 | CATSPGQGARGYTF | TGTGCCACCTCCCCGGGACAGGGGGCTCGTGGCTACACCTTC
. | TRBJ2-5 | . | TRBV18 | CASSPSEETQYF | TGTGCCAGCTCACCATCTGAAGAGACCCAGTACTTC
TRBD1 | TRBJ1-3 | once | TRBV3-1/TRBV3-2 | CASSRDRGTGNTIYF | TGTGCCAGCAGCCGGGACAGGGGTACCGGAAACACCATATATTTT
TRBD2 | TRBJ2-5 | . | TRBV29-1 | CSVVASGGAWETQYF | TGCAGCGTTGTAGCTAGCGGGGGGGCCTGGGAGACCCAGTACTTC